Listed here is a single T cell receptor (beta chain). As to treatment: roughly 18 received Ad26.COV2.S at low or high dose, single or two shots; roughly five received placebo; per-sample allocation not given. Sampling occurred on day 63 after the first vaccine or placebo injection. V gave up 7 bases and J gave up 5 bases; unmatched junction bases: 6. CDR1 SGHTA and CDR2 FQGNSA come from the germline V gene. The CDR3 length is 15 residues. This entry is derived from a study of Ad26.COV2.S vaccination and SARS-CoV-2 variants. Study-level information: COV1001, an Ad26.COV2.S trial, supplied this vaccine-arm donor.

TCRdb keeps only in-frame clones here, not all; method: immunoSEQ multiplex PCR. The table lists some 340,000 clones, about 86% of them singletons. The sample consisted of peripheral blood, taken in a trial of Ad26.COV2.S vaccine versus placebo. The receptor was isolated from a person between 18 and 65 years old who received the Ad26.COV2.S COVID-19 vaccine or a placebo. J is TRBJ2-6 and V is TRBV7-2; 9 bases fit TRBD1. The CDR3 nucleotides are TGTGCCAGCACCCAGGACAGGGGCTGGGCCAACGTCCTGACTTTC. The encoded protein is CASTQDRGWANVLTF.